This TCR beta chain was profiled in a study of blood T cell repertoires in COVID-19. In the study overall: Whether acute or convalescent, the COVID-19 samples came from the United States, Italy and Spain. Nucleic acid was either cDNA or gDNA, and it came from T cells, B-cell-depleted T cells, or PBMCs.

In the original workflow: It was from reference gene primer amplification that nucleated cell counts were estimated. Clones were sequenced by immunoSEQ multiplex PCR, and TCRdb holds only the in-frame ones, with some missing. The D gene and trimming were derived from the DNA, and the V and J assignments and clone size from that table. The profile covers 40,000 or so clones, with just over 90% appearing a single time and around 2% taken by the ten largest. The CDR3 length is 14 residues. The germline V gene encodes CDR1 ENHRY and CDR2 SYGVKD. V dropped 6 bases and J dropped 0 bases, with 12 bases sitting between them.

The rearrangement links TRBV10-3 to TRBJ2-7, with a weak D call TRBD2 (5 bases). The source of this sequence is a man between 50 and 59 years old with active COVID-19. The sequencing sample was made of peripheral blood. The CDR3: CAISNLGSSYEQYF. CDR3 nucleotide sequence: TGTGCCATCAGCAACCTAGGGAGCTCCTACGAGCAGTACTTC.